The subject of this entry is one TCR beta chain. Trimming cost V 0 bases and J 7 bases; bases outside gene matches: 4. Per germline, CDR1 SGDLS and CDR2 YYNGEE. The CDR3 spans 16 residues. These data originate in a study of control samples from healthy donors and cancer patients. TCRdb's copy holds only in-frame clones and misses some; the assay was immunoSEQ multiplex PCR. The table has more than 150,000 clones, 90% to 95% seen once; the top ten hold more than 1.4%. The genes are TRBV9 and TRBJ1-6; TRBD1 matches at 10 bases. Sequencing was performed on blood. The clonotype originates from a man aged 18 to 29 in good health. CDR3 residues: CASSVGQGQGNSPLHF. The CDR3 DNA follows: TGTGCCAGCAGCGTAGGGCAGGGACAGGGGAATTCACCCCTCCACTTT.